This T cell receptor (beta chain) was identified in a study of CD8 T cells in ankylosing spondylitis. Points from the study as a whole: Within matched ankylosing spondylitis synovial fluid, disease-linked clones were reportedly significantly enriched.

TCRdb re-analysed the 5' RACE reads in MiXCR, keeping a single row per CDR3 protein. Of about 240,000 distinct CDR3 sequences in the sample, 7.5% to 9% were seen once. This clonotype was counted at least ten times. Its cognate antigen is unknown. V gave up 0 bases and J gave up 0 bases; unmatched junction bases: 5. Germline assignment: CDR1 SGHRS and CDR2 YFSETQ. The CDR3 contains 19 residues. Input material: blood, either unsorted or a sorted T cell fraction (not recorded which). The rearrangement uses TRBV5-1 and TRBJ2-1; 14 nucleotides match TRBD2. This TCR derives from a male donor with ankylosing spondylitis or in good health (not recorded which). CDR3 in amino acids: CASSLGLAGGRGSYNEQFF. The CDR3 DNA reads TGCGCCAGCAGCTTGGGACTAGCGGGAGGGCGGGGCTCCTACAATGAGCAGTTCTTC. Using reference TRBV5-1 and TRBJ2-1 for the parts outside the CDR3, the full variable domain is KAGVTQTPRYLIKTRGQQVTLSCSPISGHRSVSWYQQTPGQGLQFLFEYFSETQRNKGNFPGRFSGRQFSNSRSEMNVSTLELGDSALYLCASSLGLAGGRGSYNEQFFGPGTRLTVL.